The rows below give T cell receptor beta chains drawn from one sample of a study of cytomegalovirus exposure and HLA in healthy donors. The method was immunoSEQ multiplex PCR; TCRdb's version includes in-frame clones alone and lacks a portion of them. The repertoire holds over 150,000 clones, with around 75% as singletons. Sequencing input: PBMCs. Receptors were obtained from a male donor in good health and CMV-seronegative. Each CDR3 is given with its conserved first and last residue. The order of the fields is J gene, clone size, D gene, V gene, CDR3 protein, CDR3 DNA. A D gene is named only where the DNA matches it firmly. Expanded clones are given a class, and other clones once, few, many or no size at all.

>TRBJ1-3|-|-|TRBV13
CASSLDSISGNTIYF
TGTGCCAGCAGCTTAGACTCCATCTCTGGAAACACCATATATTTT
>TRBJ1-5|few|-|TRBV6-5
CASSPGLESQPQHF
TGTGCCAGCAGCCCCGGGTTGGAGTCTCAGCCCCAGCATTTT
>TRBJ2-1|once|TRBD2|TRBV7-2
CASSLSGSGRYNEQFF
TGTGCCAGCAGCTTATCGGGTAGCGGGAGATACAATGAGCAGTTCTTC
>TRBJ1-3|-|-|TRBV28
CASSFYTAGSTIYF
TGTGCCAGCAGTTTTTACACAGCCGGAAGCACCATATATTTT
>TRBJ1-5|once|-|TRBV2
CASSEVKPQPQHF
TGTGCCAGCAGTGAGGTGAAGCCTCAGCCCCAGCATTTT
>TRBJ2-7|-|-|TRBV6-1
CASKSLEYF
TGTGCCAGCAAATCTCTTGAGTACTTC
>TRBJ2-3|-|TRBD2|TRBV10-3
CAIRSPSGRTDTQYF
TGTGCCATCAGGTCCCCTAGCGGACGCACAGATACGCAGTATTTT
>TRBJ2-7|-|-|TRBV28
CASSLQTYEQYF
TGTGCCAGCAGTTTACAGACCTACGAGCAGTACTTC
>TRBJ2-2|-|-|TRBV18
CASSPLTGELFF
TGTGCCAGCTCACCTCTCACCGGGGAGCTGTTTTTT
>TRBJ2-1|-|TRBD2|TRBV15
CATSRDIGASGLHEQFF
TGTGCCACCAGCAGAGATATAGGGGCTAGCGGGCTACATGAGCAGTTCTTC
>TRBJ1-5|-|-|TRBV25-1
CASSPGRHQPQHF
TGTGCCAGCAGTCCGGGGAGGCATCAGCCCCAGCATTTT
>TRBJ1-2|once|TRBD1|TRBV2
CASSERRDSIYGYTF
TGTGCCAGCAGTGAACGTCGGGACAGCATATATGGCTACACCTTC
>TRBJ1-2|-|TRBD1|TRBV9
CASSVVRGTAELSYTF
TGTGCCAGCAGCGTAGTGAGAGGGACAGCGGAATTGAGCTACACCTTC
>TRBJ1-5|-|TRBD1|TRBV9
CASSVTGGGQPQHF
TGTGCCAGCAGCGTTACAGGGGGGGGTCAGCCCCAGCATTTT
>TRBJ2-7|-|TRBD2|TRBV6-5
CASSYALAGAYEQYF
TGTGCCAGCAGTTACGCCCTAGCGGGGGCCTACGAGCAGTACTTC
>TRBJ1-2|-|TRBD1|TRBV11-2
CASSFQGVDGYTF
TGTGCCAGCAGCTTCCAGGGGGTCGATGGCTACACCTTC
>TRBJ1-3|-|-|TRBV25-1
CASGSGGGNTIYF
TGTGCCAGCGGGTCCGGGGGGGGAAACACCATATATTTT
>TRBJ1-4|once|-|TRBV14
CASSRRRAGTNEKLFF
TGTGCCAGCAGCCGGCGCCGGGCGGGCACTAATGAAAAACTGTTTTTT
>TRBJ2-3|few|TRBD2|TRBV4-3
CASSQEAASGRMWTQYF
TGCGCCAGCAGCCAAGAAGCGGCTAGCGGGAGGATGTGGACGCAGTATTTT
>TRBJ2-7|once|TRBD2|TRBV28
CASSFLAGAYEQYF
TGTGCCAGCAGTTTTCTAGCGGGAGCCTACGAGCAGTACTTC
>TRBJ2-1|-|-|TRBV27
CASSSGLYNEQFF
TGTGCCAGCAGTTCGGGACTTTACAATGAGCAGTTCTTC
>TRBJ2-5|few|-|TRBV30
CAWTSLETQYF
TGTGCCTGGACCTCCCTAGAGACCCAGTACTTC
>TRBJ2-2|few|-|TRBV7-3
CASSLSYTGELFF
TGTGCCAGCAGCTTATCCTACACCGGGGAGCTGTTTTTT
>TRBJ2-5|-|-|TRBV28
CASSSPARGADETQYF
TGTGCCAGCAGTTCCCCCGCCCGGGGGGCGGACGAGACCCAGTACTTC
>TRBJ1-2|once|-|TRBV9
CASSVDDSYGYTF
TGTGCCAGCAGCGTAGACGACAGCTATGGCTACACCTTC
>TRBJ1-5|-|-|TRBV7-9
CSSSLEGYSNQPQHF
TGTTCCAGCAGCTTAGAGGGGTATAGCAATCAGCCCCAGCATTTT
>TRBJ1-3|-|TRBD1|TRBV18
CASSLRDRGPGNTIYF
TGTGCCAGCTCACTCCGGGACAGAGGCCCTGGAAACACCATATATTTT
>TRBJ1-1|-|-|TRBV4-3
CASSHQGGVNEAFF
TGCGCCAGCAGCCATCAAGGGGGTGTGAATGAAGCTTTCTTT
>TRBJ1-1|-|-|TRBV19
CASRERGTEAFF
TGTGCCAGTAGGGAACGGGGGACTGAAGCTTTCTTT
>TRBJ1-6|-|TRBD1|TRBV6-5
CASSRTGGESPLHF
TGTGCCAGCAGCCGGACAGGGGGCGAATCACCCCTCCACTTT
>TRBJ2-3|-|-|TRBV6-5
CASRLTRQYTDTQYF
TGTGCCAGCAGATTGACGAGACAGTACACAGATACGCAGTATTTT
>TRBJ1-1|-|-|TRBV7-9
CASRPPGTLNTEAFF
TGTGCCAGCAGGCCACCCGGGACATTGAACACTGAAGCTTTCTTT
>TRBJ1-1|-|-|TRBV4-1
CASSHGRGGDTEAFF
TGCGCCAGCAGCCACGGCCGGGGGGGAGACACTGAAGCTTTCTTT
>TRBJ1-1|-|TRBD1|TRBV6-6
CASSGDSRPEAFF
TGTGCCAGCAGTGGGGACAGTCGTCCCGAAGCTTTCTTT
>TRBJ1-1|-|TRBD1|TRBV28
CASSRSRTGKTEAFF
TGTGCCAGCAGTCGAAGTCGGACAGGTAAGACTGAAGCTTTCTTT
>TRBJ2-3|-|-|TRBV6-1
CASSEDGGTDTQYF
TGTGCCAGCAGCGAAGACGGGGGCACAGATACGCAGTATTTT
>TRBJ2-1|-|TRBD2|TRBV6-4
CASGIAGGNYNEQFF
TGTGCCAGCGGTATAGCGGGAGGAAACTACAATGAGCAGTTCTTC
>TRBJ2-5|-|TRBD2|TRBV7-6
CASSPGLEETQYF
TGTGCCAGCAGTCCAGGACTAGAAGAGACCCAGTACTTC
>TRBJ2-1|-|TRBD2|TRBV4-1
CASSLQPGTSGYNEQFF
TGCGCCAGCAGCCTACAACCCGGGACTAGCGGATACAATGAGCAGTTCTTC
>TRBJ2-1|-|TRBD2|TRBV5-1
CASSSRLAGAYNEQFF
TGCGCCAGCAGCTCGCGACTAGCGGGAGCCTACAATGAGCAGTTCTTC
>TRBJ1-5|few|-|TRBV6-6
CASKGVNQPQHF
TGTGCCAGCAAAGGGGTCAATCAGCCCCAGCATTTT
>TRBJ2-1|-|-|TRBV4-2
CASSQEGAGSSYNEQFF
TGTGCCAGCAGCCAAGAAGGGGCAGGCAGCTCCTACAATGAGCAGTTCTTC
>TRBJ1-1|-|-|TRBV28
CASSATVEAFF
TGTGCCAGCAGTGCGACAGTTGAAGCTTTCTTT
>TRBJ2-7|many|-|TRBV7-9
CASTGGFFGREQYF
TGTGCCAGCACCGGGGGTTTCTTTGGACGCGAGCAGTACTTC
>TRBJ2-7|-|-|TRBV7-9
CASSSWIDREQYF
TGTGCCAGCAGTTCCTGGATTGACAGAGAGCAGTACTTC
>TRBJ1-5|-|-|TRBV29-1
CSVRDFGEPQHF
TGCAGCGTTCGGGACTTTGGGGAGCCCCAGCATTTT
>TRBJ2-3|-|TRBD2|TRBV4-1
CASSQEASGRTDTQYF
TGCGCCAGCAGCCAAGAGGCTAGCGGGAGAACAGATACGCAGTATTTT
>TRBJ2-5|few|-|TRBV9
CASSVRDRETQYF
TGTGCCAGCAGCGTACGGGATAGAGAGACCCAGTACTTC
>TRBJ2-1|-|TRBD2|TRBV5-1
CASSSRTSGGVLEQFF
TGCGCCAGCAGTTCCCGGACTAGCGGGGGGGTCCTGGAGCAGTTCTTC
>TRBJ2-7|-|-|TRBV27
CASSSFYEQYF
TGTGCCAGCAGTTCCTTTTACGAGCAGTACTTC
>TRBJ2-1|-|-|TRBV6-6
CASSSERGTLPNEQFF
TGTGCCAGCAGTTCCGAGAGAGGAACCCTTCCCAATGAGCAGTTCTTC
>TRBJ1-5|-|-|TRBV19
CASTGPYNQPQHF
TGTGCCAGTACTGGGCCCTACAATCAGCCCCAGCATTTT
>TRBJ2-7|-|-|TRBV5-1
CASSLALQGYEQYF
TGCGCCAGCAGCTTGGCCCTTCAGGGCTACGAGCAGTACTTC
>TRBJ2-5|-|-|TRBV11-2
CASSLDLTLVETQYF
TGTGCCAGCAGCTTAGATCTTACTCTTGTAGAGACCCAGTACTTC